The subject of this entry is one TCR beta chain. Its matching antigen is unknown. The entry originates in a study of cytomegalovirus exposure and HLA in healthy donors. Study-wide context: Genetic ancestry analysis placed approximately 80% of the approximately 400 donors that were genotyped in the Caucasian-associated cluster. Study-level findings and limits: A few of the chains that were CMV-associated were confirmed in vitro to be specific for CMV antigens.

Germline CDR1 and CDR2: ENHRY and SYGVKD. Trimming left V 4 bases short and J 6 bases short, with 13 bases between. The CDR3 is 14 amino acids. Researchers ran the PCR with 60 Vbeta and 13 Jbeta primers. The table came from immunoSEQ multiplex PCR; TCRdb's copy has only in-frame clones and leaves some out. The table has about 130,000 clones, approximately 62% seen once. The chain employs TRBV10-3 and TRBJ1-5; D remains unclear. The source of this sequence is a human donor in good health. The sequencing sample was made of PBMCs. Here the CDR3 reads CAISGGARGQPQHF. DNA for the CDR3: TGTGCCATCAGTGGAGGAGCCAGAGGTCAGCCCCAGCATTTT.